The sequence of this TCR beta chain was determined in a study of cytomegalovirus exposure and HLA in healthy donors. The CDR3 totals 13 residues. The germline gives CDR1 MGHRA, CDR2 YSYEKL. Trimming stripped 0 bases from V and 8 bases from J, with 10 bases between. PCR used 60 Vbeta primers and 13 Jbeta primers. Only in-frame clones appear in the TCRdb table, and some are missing; sequencing was by immunoSEQ multiplex PCR. Of about 130,000 clones listed, 75% are singletons. Notes on the study in general: Segments of the TCR beta V type were, in most cases, productive about 87% or about 30% of the time in an earlier analysis.

Details on this clone: Antigen specificity is unknown.

The clonotype comes from a woman aged 45-59 years in good health and CMV-seronegative. Material: PBMCs. The chain is built from TRBV4-1 and TRBJ1-1, with D possibly being TRBD1 (5 bases). The CDR3 sequence is CASSQDVGQEAFF. In DNA, the CDR3 is TGCGCCAGCAGCCAAGATGTCGGACAAGAAGCTTTCTTT.